The clone carrying this T cell receptor (beta chain) was picked up many times. What it binds is not known. This CDR3 is 16 amino acids long. Germline-derived CDR1 and CDR2 are SGHTA and FQGNSA. The ends lost 5 bases at V and 3 bases at J; junction bases unmatched: 9. The sample is drawn from a study of T cells after yellow fever vaccination. General study points: Clonotype sharing between CD4 and CD8 compartments was small. Contamination of FACS-sorted repertoires by abundant clonotypes from the bulk population could occur.

TCR cDNA was made by 5'RACE template switching, adding a universal primer site and UMIs. MiXCR, applied by TCRdb to the 5' RACE reads, yields one record per CDR3 protein. The sample comprises 500,000 to 650,000 distinct CDR3 sequences, approximately 13% of which are singletons, and 15% rests with the top ten. Here the sequenced sample was PBMCs, taken on the day of the yellow fever booster vaccination. The clonotype comes from a man between 25 and 39 years old who received the YFV17D yellow fever vaccine. The rearrangement joins TRBV7-2 to TRBJ2-3, with TRBD2 matching 9 bases. The CDR3 nucleotides are TGTGCCAGCAGCCCCGTTAGCGGGAGTCAGACAGATACGCAGTATTTT. Protein product: CASSPVSGSQTDTQYF.